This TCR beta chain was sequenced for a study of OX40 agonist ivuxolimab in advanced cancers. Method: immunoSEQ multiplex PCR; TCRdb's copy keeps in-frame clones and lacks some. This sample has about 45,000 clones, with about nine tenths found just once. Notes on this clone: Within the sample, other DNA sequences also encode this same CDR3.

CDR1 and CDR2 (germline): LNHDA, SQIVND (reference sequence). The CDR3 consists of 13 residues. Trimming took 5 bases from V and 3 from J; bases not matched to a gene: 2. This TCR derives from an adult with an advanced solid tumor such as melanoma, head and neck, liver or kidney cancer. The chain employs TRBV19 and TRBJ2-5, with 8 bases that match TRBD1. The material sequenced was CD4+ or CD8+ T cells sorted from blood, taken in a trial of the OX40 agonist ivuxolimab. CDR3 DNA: TGTGCCAGTAGTCAGGACAGGGAAGAGACCCAGTACTTC. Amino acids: CASSQDREETQYF.